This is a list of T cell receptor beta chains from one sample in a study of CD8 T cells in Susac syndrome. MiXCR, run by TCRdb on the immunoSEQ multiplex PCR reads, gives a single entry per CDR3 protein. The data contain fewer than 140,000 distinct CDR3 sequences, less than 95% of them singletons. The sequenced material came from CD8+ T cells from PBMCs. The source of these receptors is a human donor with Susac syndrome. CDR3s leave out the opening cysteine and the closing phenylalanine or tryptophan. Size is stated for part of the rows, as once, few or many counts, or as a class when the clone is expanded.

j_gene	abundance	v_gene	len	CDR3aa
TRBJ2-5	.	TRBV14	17	ASSPGLAGGDSSRGTQY
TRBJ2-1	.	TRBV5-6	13	ASSSLSSGDNEQF
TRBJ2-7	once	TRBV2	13	ASSFSGGALDEQY
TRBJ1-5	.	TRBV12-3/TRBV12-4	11	ASAWGGNQPQH
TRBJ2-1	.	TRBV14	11	ASSQELDNEQF
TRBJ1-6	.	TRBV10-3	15	AISRDTPGTYNSPLH
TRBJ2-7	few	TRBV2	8	ASRSGEQY
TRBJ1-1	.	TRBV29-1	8	SVGTAEAF
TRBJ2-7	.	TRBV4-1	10	ASSPGGQGMY
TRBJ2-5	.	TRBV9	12	ASSVGGWEETQY
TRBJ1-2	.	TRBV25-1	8	ASSGSWFA
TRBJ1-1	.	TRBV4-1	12	ASSRTDANTEAF
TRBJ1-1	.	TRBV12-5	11	ASGMEGGTEAF
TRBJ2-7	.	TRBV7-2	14	ASSSSPGIPTYEQY
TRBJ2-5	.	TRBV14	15	ASSQGGVSPTKETQY
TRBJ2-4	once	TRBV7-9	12	ASSHDIAKNIQY
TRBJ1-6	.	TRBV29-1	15	SAILEGTGGINSPLH
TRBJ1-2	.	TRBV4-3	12	ASSQDNSLYGYT
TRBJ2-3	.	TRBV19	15	ASSITLARIGTDTQY
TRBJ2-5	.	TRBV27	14	ASSPPGRRIGETQY
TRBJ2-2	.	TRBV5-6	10	ASSAGAGELF
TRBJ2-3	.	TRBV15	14	ATSRDKSGDADTQY
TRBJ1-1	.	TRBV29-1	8	SVGESEAF
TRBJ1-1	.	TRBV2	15	ASLIATGISADTEAF
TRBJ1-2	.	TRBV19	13	ASTDPPDGRYGYT
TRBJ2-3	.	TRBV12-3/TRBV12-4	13	ASSRGGSRVDTQY
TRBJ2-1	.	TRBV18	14	ASSQGGGGPYNEQF
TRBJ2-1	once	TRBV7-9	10	ASSRRPDEQF
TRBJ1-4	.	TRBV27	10	ASSSLGEKLF
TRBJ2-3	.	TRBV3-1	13	ASSPGTGGTDTQY
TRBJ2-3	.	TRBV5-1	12	ASSGEAPTDTQY
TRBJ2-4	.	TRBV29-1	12	SAGLAGGKNIQY
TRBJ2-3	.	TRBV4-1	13	ASSQEERRTDTQY
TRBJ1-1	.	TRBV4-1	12	ASSQGGTDTEAF
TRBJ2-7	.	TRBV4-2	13	ASRRTGTGNYEQY
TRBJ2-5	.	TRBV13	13	ASSGGTSGGETQY
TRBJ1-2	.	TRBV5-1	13	ASSLESGRAYGYT
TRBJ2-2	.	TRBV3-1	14	ASSQEQSGTLGKLF
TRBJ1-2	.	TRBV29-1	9	SVDEGGGYT
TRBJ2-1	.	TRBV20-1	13	SAQNRDRDYNEQF
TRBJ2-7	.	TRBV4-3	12	ASSHDRGSYEQY
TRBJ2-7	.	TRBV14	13	ASSLGQSSSYEQY
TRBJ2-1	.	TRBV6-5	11	ASSYRGRNEQF
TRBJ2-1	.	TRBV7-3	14	ASSLPEGGGDDEQF
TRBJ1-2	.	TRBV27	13	ASSSRPTGADGYT
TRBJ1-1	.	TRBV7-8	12	ASSSTGGGDEAF